This record concerns one T cell receptor (beta chain) sequence. Its matching antigen is unknown. RNA was isolated and reverse transcribed to cDNA, the sequencing template. The table came from immunoSEQ multiplex PCR; TCRdb's copy has only in-frame clones and leaves some out. The table records some 110,000 clones, 55% to 70% of them present only once. The entry originates in a study of CD8+ T cells in alopecia areata. Study results and caveats: Compared with normal scalp, lesional scalp had higher clonality and more expanded CD8+ clones. In patients, TCRs were shared less clearly than in mice, and HLA may possibly be involved. Sequenced scalp T cells also include alphabeta T cells resident in normal skin.

Starting from PBMCs, sorting isolated CD4+ and CD8+ T cells. The germline gives CDR1 LNHNV, CDR2 YYDKDF (reference sequence). The CDR3 has 14 amino acids. V lost 4 bases and J lost 8, with 15 bases in between. The source of this sequence is a human donor in good health. The rearrangement uses TRBV15 and TRBJ2-1; D might be TRBD2 (5 bases). Sample: CD4+ T cells sorted from blood. This CDR3 is CATSTILTGDEQFF. The CDR3 DNA reads TGTGCCACCAGCACAATTTTGACCGGGGATGAGCAGTTCTTC. The full variable domain, in which reference TRBV15 and TRBJ2-1 provide the parts outside the CDR3, is DAMVIQNPRYQVTQFGKPVTLSCSQTLNHNVMYWYQQKSSQAPKLLFHYYDKDFNNEADTPDNFQSRRPNTSFCFLDIRSPGLGDTAMYLCATSTILTGDEQFFGPGTRLTVL.